The rows below give T cell receptor beta chains drawn from one sample of a study of CD8+CD57+ T cells in acquired aplastic anemia. A single record per CDR3 protein comes from TCRdb applying MiXCR to the reads. The sample comprises about 190,000 distinct CDR3 sequences, around half of which are singletons, and around a tenth rests with the top ten. Sequencing was carried out using sorted CD4+, CD8+, or CD8+CD57+ T cells (not recorded which) from PBMCs. The origin of the receptors is a human donor with aplastic anemia. CDR3s include the opening cysteine and the closing phenylalanine or tryptophan. Each record gives: CDR3 DNA, CDR3 protein, V gene, J gene, D gene, clone size. A D gene is named only where the DNA matches it firmly. Clone size is not always given. Where it is, it says once, few, many or a class for expanded clones.

TGCGCCAGCAGCCCCCACAGGGCCTACAGGGACACTGAAGCTTTCTTT	CASSPHRAYRDTEAFF	TRBV10-1	TRBJ1-1	-	-
TGTGCTAGTGTCAGGGGGACAGGATTTTACGAAAAACTGTTTTTT	CASVRGTGFYEKLFF	TRBV12-5	TRBJ1-4	TRBD1	few
TGTGCCACTTCCCCGGGGGGGTACGAGCAGTACTTC	CATSPGGYEQYF	TRBV15	TRBJ2-7	TRBD2	few
TGTGCCACCAGTGATTTGCGCGGGGGACAGGGGACGTCCTACAATGAGCAGTTCTTC	CATSDLRGGQGTSYNEQFF	TRBV24-1	TRBJ2-1	TRBD1	-
TGTGCCAGCAGTGTACAGGGAAAGACCGGGGAGCTGTTTTTT	CASSVQGKTGELFF	TRBV2	TRBJ2-2	-	-
TGCAGTGCTAGACACTTCACTGAAGCTTTCTTT	CSARHFTEAFF	TRBV20-1	TRBJ1-1	-	-
TGTGCCAGCAGCTCGAGTCCGACGGGGACCGGGGAGCTGTTTTTT	CASSSSPTGTGELFF	TRBV7-3	TRBJ2-2	-	many
TGTGCCAGCAGCTTAACGGTGGAGCTGTTTTTT	CASSLTVELFF	TRBV7-3	TRBJ2-2	-	-
TGCGCCAGCAGTGAGGGGACGGGGCCCTACGAGCAGTACTTC	CASSEGTGPYEQYF	TRBV10-1	TRBJ2-7	-	-
TGTGCCAGTATGGGACAGGGGGCTGTCTATGGCTACACCTTC	CASMGQGAVYGYTF	TRBV19	TRBJ1-2	TRBD1	-
TGCAGTGCTAGAGAACTGCTGAGCTCCTACAATGAGCAGTTCTTC	CSARELLSSYNEQFF	TRBV20-1	TRBJ2-1	-	once
TGTGCCAGCAGCGGGGGACAGGGGGCACGTTCACCCCCCCACTTT	CASSGGQGARSPPHF	TRBV2	TRBJ1-6	TRBD1	-
TGTGCCAGCAGCTGGGGGACAGCCACTACGCAGTATTTT	CASSWGTATTQYF	TRBV7-9	TRBJ2-3	TRBD1	few
TGTGCCAGCAGCTTATTCGTACGGGCCAGGGAGCAGTACTTC	CASSLFVRAREQYF	TRBV7-2	TRBJ2-7	-	many
TGCGCCAGCAGCCACCTCACGTACAGGGGGCAAAGTCGACGGGAGACCCAGTACTTC	CASSHLTYRGQSRRETQYF	TRBV4-1	TRBJ2-5	TRBD1	many
TGTGCCACCAGTGATGTCTCGGGGGACAGGGGAGGAAAGTCACCCCTCCACTTT	CATSDVSGDRGGKSPLHF	TRBV24-1	TRBJ1-6	TRBD1	-
TGTGCCAGCTCACCACCAGGGGCGGCCACAGATACGCAGTATTTT	CASSPPGAATDTQYF	TRBV18	TRBJ2-3	-	few
TGCAGTGCCGCCCCTCTGGTCGCAGGAGCAGAGACCCAGTACTTC	CSAAPLVAGAETQYF	TRBV20-1	TRBJ2-5	-	once
TGTGCCAGCAGTCCACTGGCAGTAAGACAGGGGGGATCAGATACGCAGTATTTT	CASSPLAVRQGGSDTQYF	TRBV27	TRBJ2-3	TRBD1	-
TGTGCCATCAGCCCGGGGGTCTCCTACGAGCAGTACTTC	CAISPGVSYEQYF	TRBV10-3	TRBJ2-7	-	few
TGCAGTGCTCGAATGGACAGGGTTTATGGCTACACCTTC	CSARMDRVYGYTF	TRBV20-1	TRBJ1-2	TRBD1	once
TGTGCCAGTAGTAGACAGAGCTCCTATAATTCACCCCTCCACTTT	CASSRQSSYNSPLHF	TRBV19	TRBJ1-6	-	once
TGTGCCAGCAGTAGCGGGGGCCCGACAGGGTCCAGCTACACCTTC	CASSSGGPTGSSYTF	TRBV12-3/TRBV12-4	TRBJ1-2	TRBD1	-
TGCAGTGCTAATCCGGGGGGCTACTACGAGCAGTACTTC	CSANPGGYYEQYF	TRBV20-1	TRBJ2-7	-	-
TGTGCCAGCAGGGGGGGAGACACGGAGCAGTTCTTC	CASRGGDTEQFF	TRBV6-6	TRBJ2-1	-	many
TGCGCCAGCAGCTTGGAAGAGGATCGCTTATTCGGCTACACCTTC	CASSLEEDRLFGYTF	TRBV5-1	TRBJ1-2	-	few
TGTGCCATCAGTGACGGGACAGGCAATCAGCCCCAGCATTTT	CAISDGTGNQPQHF	TRBV10-3	TRBJ1-5	TRBD1	few
TGTGCCAGCAGCCTTCAGGGGGCTCAAGCTTTCTTT	CASSLQGAQAFF	TRBV28	TRBJ1-1	TRBD1	many
TGTGCCAGCAGCTATTCGACAGGAAACATTCAGTACTTC	CASSYSTGNIQYF	TRBV3-1	TRBJ2-4	-	few
TGTGCCAGCAGCTCCCCTGGGGATGAGCAGTTCTTC	CASSSPGDEQFF	TRBV7-6	TRBJ2-1	-	-
TGTGCCAGCAGCGTTCGAATAACAGATACGCAGTATTTT	CASSVRITDTQYF	TRBV9	TRBJ2-3	-	-
TGTGCCACCAGTGATCCAAACAGGGGGGTCACTGAAGCTTTCTTT	CATSDPNRGVTEAFF	TRBV24-1	TRBJ1-1	TRBD1	many
TGTGCCAGCAGCTTAGAACTCCTGCCCTCCTACGAGCAGTGCTTC	CASSLELLPSYEQCF	TRBV7-2	TRBJ2-7	-	many
TGTGCCAGCAGCCCCGCCTCAATATACGAGCAGTACTTC	CASSPASIYEQYF	TRBV7-9	TRBJ2-7	-	-
TGTGCCATCAGTGACCAAAATCAGCCCCAGCATTTT	CAISDQNQPQHF	TRBV10-3	TRBJ1-5	-	-
TGTGCCACTCAAGCGGGAGGCTCCTACAATGAGCAGTTCTTC	CATQAGGSYNEQFF	TRBV19	TRBJ2-1	TRBD2	many
TGTGCCACCAGTGATTCAGGATGGGAGACCCAGTACTTC	CATSDSGWETQYF	TRBV24-1	TRBJ2-5	-	-
TGCGCCAGCAGCCCTCTTGGGGTCAAAGAAGCTTTCTTT	CASSPLGVKEAFF	TRBV4-1	TRBJ1-1	-	many
TGTGCCACCAGTGTACCGGACAGCTCTGGGGCCAACGTCCTGACTTTC	CATSVPDSSGANVLTF	TRBV24-1	TRBJ2-6	-	-
TGCAGCGTTGAACAGGGGACTGAAGCTTTCTTT	CSVEQGTEAFF	TRBV29-1	TRBJ1-1	-	-
TGTGCCAGCAGCCCCGGGTTAGGTGGAAAACTGTTTTTT	CASSPGLGGKLFF	TRBV5-4	TRBJ1-4	-	many
TGTGCCAGCAGCTTGTCAGGTCTCAGTAATTCACCCCTCCACTTT	CASSLSGLSNSPLHF	TRBV5-4	TRBJ1-6	-	-
TGTGCCAGCATAAAGGACACAATGAACACTGAAGTTTTCTTT	CASIKDTMNTEVFF	TRBV2	TRBJ1-1	-	many
TGTGCCACCAGCAGAGAGACAGGGGGCGACGAGCGGTACTTC	CATSRETGGDERYF	TRBV15	TRBJ2-7	TRBD1	-
TGCAGTGCTGGCCCAGGACAGGGGGACTACGAGCAGTACTTC	CSAGPGQGDYEQYF	TRBV20-1	TRBJ2-7	TRBD1	few